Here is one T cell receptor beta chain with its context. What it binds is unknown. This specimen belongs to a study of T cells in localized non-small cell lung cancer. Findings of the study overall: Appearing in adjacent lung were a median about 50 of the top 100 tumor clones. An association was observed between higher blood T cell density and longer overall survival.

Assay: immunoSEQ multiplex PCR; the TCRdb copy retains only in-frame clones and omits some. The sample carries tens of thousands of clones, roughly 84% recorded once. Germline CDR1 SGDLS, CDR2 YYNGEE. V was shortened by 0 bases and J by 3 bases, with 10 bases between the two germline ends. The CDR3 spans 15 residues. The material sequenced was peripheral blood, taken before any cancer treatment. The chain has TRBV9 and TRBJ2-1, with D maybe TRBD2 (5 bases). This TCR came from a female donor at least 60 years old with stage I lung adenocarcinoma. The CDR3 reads CASSVGGSVYNEQFF. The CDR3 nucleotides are TGTGCCAGCAGCGTAGGGGGTAGCGTCTACAATGAGCAGTTCTTC.